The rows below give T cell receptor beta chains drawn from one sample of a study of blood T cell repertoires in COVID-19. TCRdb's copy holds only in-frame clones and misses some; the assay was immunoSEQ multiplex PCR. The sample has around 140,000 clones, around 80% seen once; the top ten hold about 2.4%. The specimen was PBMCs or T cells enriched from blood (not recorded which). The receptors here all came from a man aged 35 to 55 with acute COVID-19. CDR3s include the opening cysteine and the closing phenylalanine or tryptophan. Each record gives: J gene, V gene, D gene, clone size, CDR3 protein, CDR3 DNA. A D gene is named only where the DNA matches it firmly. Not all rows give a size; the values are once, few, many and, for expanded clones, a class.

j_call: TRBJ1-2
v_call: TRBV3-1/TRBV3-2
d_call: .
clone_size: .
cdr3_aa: CASSQGSGLVVSYTF
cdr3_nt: TGTGCCAGCAGCCAAGGCTCGGGACTCGTCGTGAGCTACACCTTC

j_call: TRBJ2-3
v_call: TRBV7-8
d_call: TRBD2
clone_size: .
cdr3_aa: CASSPLGRGDTDTQYF
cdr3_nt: TGTGCCAGCAGCCCCCTCGGGCGGGGGGACACAGATACGCAGTATTTT

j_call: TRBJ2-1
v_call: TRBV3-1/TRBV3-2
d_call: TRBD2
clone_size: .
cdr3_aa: CASSLTSGGSNEQFF
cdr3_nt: TGTGCCAGCAGTCTTACTAGCGGGGGGTCCAATGAGCAGTTCTTC

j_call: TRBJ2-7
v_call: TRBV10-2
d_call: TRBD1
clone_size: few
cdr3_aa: CATGQGAYEQYF
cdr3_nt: TGCGCCACCGGACAGGGGGCCTACGAGCAGTACTTC

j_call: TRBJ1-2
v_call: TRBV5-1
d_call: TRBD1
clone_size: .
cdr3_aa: CASSEDRGGYTF
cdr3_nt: TGCGCCAGCAGCGAAGACAGGGGTGGCTACACCTTC

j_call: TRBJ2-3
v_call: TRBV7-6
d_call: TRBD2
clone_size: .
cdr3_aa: CASSSPLVSGEDTQYF
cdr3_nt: TGTGCCAGCAGCTCCCCCCTTGTTAGCGGGGAGGATACGCAGTATTTT

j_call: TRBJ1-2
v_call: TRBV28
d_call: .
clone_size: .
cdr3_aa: CASSLDSYGYTF
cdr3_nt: TGTGCCAGCAGTTTGGACAGCTATGGCTACACCTTC

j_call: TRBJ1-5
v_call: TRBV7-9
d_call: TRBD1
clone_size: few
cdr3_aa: CARRNLERGGNCQPQHF
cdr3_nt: TGTGCCAGACGGAACTTGGAAAGAGGGGGCAATTGCCAGCCCCAGCATTTT

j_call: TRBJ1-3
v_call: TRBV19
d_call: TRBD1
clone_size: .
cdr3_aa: CASSGDRGRNTIYF
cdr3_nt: TGTGCCAGTAGTGGGGACAGGGGAAGAAACACCATATATTTT

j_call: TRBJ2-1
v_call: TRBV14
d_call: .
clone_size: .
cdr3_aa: CASSLQVGSSYNEQFF
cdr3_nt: TGTGCCAGCAGCTTACAAGTGGGGAGCTCCTACAATGAGCAGTTCTTC

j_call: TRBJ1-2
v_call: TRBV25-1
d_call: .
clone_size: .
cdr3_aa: CASSGTGWVYGYTF
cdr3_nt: TGTGCCAGCAGTGGAACAGGGTGGGTCTATGGCTACACCTTC

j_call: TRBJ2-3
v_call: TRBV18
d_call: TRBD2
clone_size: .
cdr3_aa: CASSPREGLAGGLGTDTQYF
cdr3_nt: TGTGCCAGCTCACCACGTGAGGGACTAGCGGGGGGGCTGGGCACAGATACGCAGTATTTT

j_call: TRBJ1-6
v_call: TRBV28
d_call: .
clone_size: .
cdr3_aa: CASSPPEGGNSPLHF
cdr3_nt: TGTGCCAGCAGTCCACCTGAGGGGGGGAATTCACCCCTCCACTTT

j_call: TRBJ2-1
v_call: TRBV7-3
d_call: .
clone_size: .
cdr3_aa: CASSLAPHNEQFF
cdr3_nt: TGTGCCAGCAGCTTAGCGCCCCACAATGAGCAGTTCTTC

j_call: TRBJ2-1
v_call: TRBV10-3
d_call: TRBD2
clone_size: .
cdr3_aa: CATRDQRGGHNEQFF
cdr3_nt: TGTGCCACCCGGGACCAGCGGGGGGGACACAATGAGCAGTTCTTC